These 32 T cell receptor beta chains share one sample of origin, sequenced in a study of memory CD4+ T cells and cytomegalovirus serostatus. Single viable CD3+CD4+CD8-CD45RO+ cells were sorted as the memory CD4+ T cells. Some clones are missing from TCRdb's copy, which holds only in-frame ones; the method was immunoSEQ multiplex PCR. The sample lists approximately 40,000 clones, roughly three quarters seen once, with around 0.6% in the top ten. Sequenced input: memory CD4+ T cells from blood. Source of these receptors: an adult in good health and CMV-seronegative.

The genes are TRBV6-5 and TRBJ1-2; D gene uncertain. Trimming pared 5 bases from V and 4 bases from J, leaving 11 bases between. The germline CDR1 and CDR2 sequences are MNHEY and SVGAGI. This CDR3 region has 13 residues. The CDR3 is CASSPFSSYGYTF. The CDR3 coding sequence is TGTGCCAGCAGTCCCTTTTCATCCTATGGCTACACCTTC.

The chain has TRBV7-2 and TRBJ2-1; 8 bases are shared with TRBD2. The CDR3 length is 16 residues. Germline V lookup: CDR1 SGHTA, CDR2 FQGNSA. V lost 1 base and J lost 10; bases outside the gene matches: 12. The CDR3 DNA reads as TGTGCCAGCAGCTTAGTCATCGCTGCAGGCGGGGGGGAGCAGTTCTTC. Amino acids: CASSLVIAAGGGEQFF.

A few counts support this clone. This chain uses TRBV19 with TRBJ1-6, with D possibly being TRBD1 (6 bases). Per the germline V gene, CDR1 is LNHDA and CDR2 is SQIVND (reference sequence). The ends were cut back, 10 bases at V and 8 bases at J, with 18 bases in the middle. This CDR3 has 14 residues. The CDR3 loop reads CATRVGAGDSPLHF. The CDR3 coding sequence is TGTGCCACCCGCGTGGGGGCTGGAGATTCACCCCTCCACTTT. The full variable domain, its missing parts supplied by reference TRBV19 and TRBJ1-6, is DGGITQSPKYLFRKEGQNVTLSCEQNLNHDAMYWYRQDPGQGLRLIYYSQIVNDFQKGDIAEGYSVSREKKESFPLTVTSAQKNPTAFYLCATRVGAGDSPLHFGNGTRLTVT.

The V call is TRBV5-5, the J call TRBJ2-5; maybe TRBD1 (5 bases). V lost 2 bases and J 4 bases, leaving 9 bases between the germline ends. This CDR3 is built from 13 residues. Germline V CDR1 and CDR2: SGHKS, YYEKEE (reference sequence). DNA of the CDR3: TGTGCCAGCAGCTTTGGGGCCCGAGAGACCCAGTACTTC. This codes for CASSFGARETQYF.

The rearrangement links TRBV7-9 to TRBJ2-1; the match to TRBD1 covers 8 bases. The CDR3 extends over 16 amino acids. Germline CDR1 SEHNR, CDR2 FQNEAQ (reference sequence). V gave up 1 base and J gave up 9 bases; unmatched junction bases: 11. CDR3 DNA sequence: TGTGCCAGCAGCTTAGATGTCGGACAGGGAAGAACTGAGCAGTTCTTC. This translates into CASSLDVGQGRTEQFF.

The gene calls are TRBV5-1 and TRBJ2-5; D possibly uses TRBD1 or TRBD2 (5 bases each). The CDR3 is 14 amino acids. The germline gives CDR1 SGHRS, CDR2 YFSETQ. The V end lost 0 bases, the J end lost 4 bases, and 10 bases lay between the germline ends. This CDR3 reads CASSLGTGTETQYF. The CDR3 DNA reads as TGCGCCAGCAGCTTGGGTACCGGGACAGAGACCCAGTACTTC.

The chain uses TRBV2 and TRBJ2-2; TRBD1 matches at 9 bases. The J segment lost 6 bases and the V segment lost 4 bases, leaving 6 bases of the junction unmatched. This CDR3 is 15 amino acids long. Germline V CDR1 and CDR2: SNHLY, FYNNEI. The chain's CDR3 is CASSGFRTGAGELFF. CDR3 sequence (DNA): TGTGCCAGCAGTGGTTTTCGGACAGGGGCCGGGGAGCTGTTTTTT.

The V call is TRBV19, the J call TRBJ1-5; 8 bases map to TRBD1. V gave up 6 bases and J gave up 2 bases; unmatched junction bases: 6. Germline CDR1 reads LNHDA; CDR2 reads SQIVND (reference sequence). The CDR3 spans 15 residues. In DNA form, the CDR3 reads TGTGCCAGTAGCGATACAGGGGGTGGCAATCAGCCCCAGCATTTT. It translates to CASSDTGGGNQPQHF.

The chain links TRBV6-1 to TRBJ1-4, with a tentative D call TRBD1 (5 bases). CDR1 and CDR2 (germline): MNHNS, SASEGT. The ends were cut back, 6 bases at V and 7 bases at J, with 15 bases in the middle. The CDR3 is made up of 14 amino acids. The CDR3 DNA reads TGTGCCAGCAGACAGCAGGGATTCGGTGAAAAACTGTTTTTT. As protein: CASRQQGFGEKLFF.

J is TRBJ1-4 and V is TRBV5-6; TRBD1 is a possible D gene (6 bases). CDR3 length: 16 residues. The germline V and J ends were trimmed by 0 bases and 6 bases, with 15 bases remaining between them. CDR1 SGHDT and CDR2 YYEEEE come from the germline V gene. The CDR3 loop is CASSLGRQAVHEKLFF. The CDR3 region has the DNA TGTGCCAGCAGCTTGGGCAGACAGGCCGTGCATGAAAAACTGTTTTTT.

The rearrangement uses TRBV4-1 and TRBJ2-1; perhaps TRBD2 as D (6 bases). Germline CDR1 and CDR2: MGHRA and YSYEKL. CDR3 length: 16 residues. The V gene lost 3 bases and the J gene lost 2 bases, with 14 bases spanning the gap. The chain's CDR3 is CASSHPLVAAYNEQFF. CDR3 nucleotide sequence: TGCGCCAGCAGCCACCCCCTGGTAGCGGCCTACAATGAGCAGTTCTTC.

The chain uses TRBV5-6 and TRBJ2-1; 7 positions match TRBD2. CDR3 length equals 17 residues. V shed 2 bases and J 0 bases; nucleotides not matched to a gene: 8. Looked up from germline, CDR1 is SGHDT and CDR2 is YYEEEE. CDR3 sequence reads: CASSFALAASSYNEQFF. The CDR3, as DNA: TGTGCCAGCAGCTTTGCTCTAGCGGCCTCCTCCTACAATGAGCAGTTCTTC. Full variable domain (outside the CDR3, taken from reference TRBV5-6 and TRBJ2-1): DAGVTQSPTHLIKTRGQQVTLRCSPKSGHDTVSWYQQALGQGPQFIFQYYEEEERQRGNFPDRFSGHQFPNYSSELNVNALLLGDSALYLCASSFALAASSYNEQFFGPGTRLTVL.

The chain carries TRBV11-2 and TRBJ2-6; no firm D call. CDR3 length: 16 residues. From germline, CDR1 is SGHAT and CDR2 FQNNGV. The germline V and J ends were trimmed by 5 bases and 0 bases, with 11 bases remaining between them. For the CDR3, the DNA is TGTGCCAGCAGCGAAAGACTGAGCTCTGGGGCCAACGTCCTGACTTTC. It yields the protein CASSERLSSGANVLTF.

The CDR3 is CASSLGGSNSPLHF. The CDR3 region has the DNA TGTGCCAGCAGTCTAGGGGGCTCCAATTCACCCCTCCACTTT. This rearrangement joins TRBV6-5 to TRBJ1-6; TRBD1 agrees at 7 bases. Germline values: CDR1 MNHEY, CDR2 SVGAGI. J was trimmed by 7 bases and V by 5 bases; bases with no gene match: 5. This CDR3 region has 14 residues.

The CDR3 DNA sequence: TGTGCCAGCAGTGGGCCGTGGGGGGGAGCCACAGATACGCAGTATTTT. It codes for CASSGPWGGATDTQYF. The J gene is TRBJ2-3, the V gene TRBV2; 7 positions agree with TRBD2. Looked up from germline, CDR1 is SNHLY and CDR2 is FYNNEI. With V trimmed by 4 bases and J by 2 bases, 9 bases remained unmatched. The CDR3 contains 16 residues. The full variable domain, completed using reference TRBV2 and TRBJ2-3, is EPEVTQTPSHQVTQMGQEVILRCVPISNHLYFYWYRQILGQKVEFLVSFYNNEISEKSEIFDDQFSVERPDGSNFTLKIRSTKLEDSAMYFCASSGPWGGATDTQYFGPGTRLTVL.

This chain joins TRBV15 and TRBJ2-3; perhaps TRBD2 as D (7 bases). CDR3 length: 17 amino acids. The germline gives CDR1 LNHNV, CDR2 YYDKDF (reference sequence). Trimming stripped 1 base from V and 2 bases from J, with 16 bases between. The CDR3 loop reads CATSRGEGQLATDTQYF. The DNA for the CDR3 is TGTGCCACCAGCAGAGGGGAGGGACAACTAGCCACAGATACGCAGTATTTT.

Only one count was recorded for this clone. The chain employs TRBV5-1 and TRBJ1-3; TRBD1 matches at 7 bases. There are 15 residues in the CDR3. V was clipped by 4 bases and J by 0 bases; unmatched bases: 4. The germline V gene encodes CDR1 SGHRS and CDR2 YFSETQ. CDR3 loop: CASSLGTASGNTIYF. The CDR3 nucleotides read TGCGCCAGCAGCCTAGGGACAGCCTCTGGAAACACCATATATTTT.

The V call is TRBV5-8, the J call TRBJ1-2; D call uncertain. V shed 0 bases and J shed 7 bases, with 13 bases lying between them. Germline V gives CDR1 SGHTS, CDR2 YDEGEE. The CDR3 totals 14 residues. CDR3 protein: CASSLEPGIGGYTF. The DNA of the CDR3 is TGTGCCAGCAGCTTGGAGCCGGGAATCGGTGGCTACACCTTC.

The chain couples TRBV7-9 to TRBJ1-1; unclear D gene. The CDR3 has 13 amino acids. Trimming took off 5 bases at V and 2 bases at J, with 9 bases between the two ends. The germline V gene encodes CDR1 SEHNR and CDR2 FQNEAQ (reference sequence). CDR3 coding DNA: TGTGCCAGCAGCCCACCAGCAAACACTGAAGCTTTCTTT. Translation: CASSPPANTEAFF. The full variable domain, in which reference TRBV7-9 and TRBJ1-1 provide the parts outside the CDR3, is DTGVSQNPRHKITKRGQNVTFRCDPISEHNRLYWYRQTLGQGPEFLTYFQNEAQLEKSRLLSDRFSAERPKGSFSTLEIQRTEQGDSAMYLCASSPPANTEAFFGQGTRLTVV.

This chain joins TRBV6-5 and TRBJ1-1; a weak D match, TRBD1 (5 bases). Trimming took 2 bases from V and 0 from J, leaving 13 bases between them. Germline V lookup: CDR1 MNHEY, CDR2 SVGAGI. This CDR3 comprises 16 residues. The CDR3 loop reads CASSYTLTDMNTEAFF. The CDR3 DNA is TGTGCCAGCAGTTACACTCTGACAGATATGAACACTGAAGCTTTCTTT.

The V and J genes are TRBV5-1 and TRBJ2-7; possibly TRBD2 for D (6 bases). The ends were cut back, 4 bases at V and 0 bases at J, with 14 bases in the middle. The CDR3 has 15 residues. Germline-derived CDR1 and CDR2 are SGHRS and YFSETQ. This chain's CDR3 is CASSEGTAASYEQYF. The CDR3, as DNA: TGCGCCAGCAGCGAGGGGACTGCTGCCTCCTACGAGCAGTACTTC.

This chain uses TRBV5-1 with TRBJ1-2; 9 bases align to TRBD1. The CDR3 contains 16 residues. Germline V gene lookup returns CDR1 SGHRS and CDR2 YFSETQ. Trimming at V came to 4 bases and at J to 0 bases, leaving 7 bases not matched to a gene. The CDR3 nucleotides read TGCGCCAGCAGCATGACAGGGGGGAATACTAACTATGGCTACACCTTC. It codes for CASSMTGGNTNYGYTF.

The CDR3 loop is CASSPGGFNQPQHF. In nucleotides, the CDR3 is TGTGCCAGCAGCCCAGGAGGGTTCAATCAGCCCCAGCATTTT. The V call is TRBV9, the J call TRBJ1-5; D is uncertain. Deletions cut 4 bases from V and 3 bases from J, with 11 bases between. Germline CDR1 SGDLS, CDR2 YYNGEE. This CDR3 spans 14 amino acids.

This rearrangement joins TRBV9 to TRBJ2-5; D not resolved. The CDR3 runs to 13 residues. V was shortened by 2 bases and J by 5 bases, with 10 bases between the two germline ends. Germline V CDR1 and CDR2: SGDLS, YYNGEE. The chain's CDR3 is CASSVRSWETQYF. In DNA, the CDR3 is TGTGCCAGCAGCGTGAGAAGTTGGGAGACCCAGTACTTC.

The chain couples TRBV27 to TRBJ2-1, with unresolved D. V lost 5 bases and J lost 4, with 3 bases in between. CDR1 and CDR2 (germline): MNHEY, SMNVEV (reference sequence). This CDR3 has 11 amino acids. The CDR3 coding sequence is TGTGCCAGCAGTGAGTACAATGAGCAGTTCTTC. It yields the protein CASSEYNEQFF.

The CDR3 loop is CASSFLAGAANTGELFF. The CDR3 DNA reads TGTGCCAGCAGCTTTCTAGCGGGGGCCGCGAACACCGGGGAGCTGTTTTTT. This rearrangement joins TRBV5-4 to TRBJ2-2, with TRBD2 identical over 10 bases. The V segment lost 2 bases and the J segment 0 bases; nucleotides outside the gene matches: 4. Germline V CDR1 and CDR2: SGHNT, YYREEE (reference sequence). The CDR3 has 17 amino acids.

The V and J genes are TRBV18 and TRBJ1-4; D not resolved. Trimming cost V 3 bases and J 5 bases, with 7 bases left between them. The CDR3 is 13 residues long. Germline assignment: CDR1 KGHSH and CDR2 LQKENI. This chain's CDR3 is CASSPPENEKLFF. CDR3 DNA sequence: TGTGCCAGCTCACCTCCGGAAAATGAAAAACTGTTTTTT.

This clone was counted once. V gene TRBV7-9 combines with J gene TRBJ2-7; D not resolved. Germline V gene sequence: CDR1 SEHNR, CDR2 FQNEAQ (reference sequence). V lost 1 base to trimming and J lost 5 bases, with 18 bases between them. There are 16 residues in the CDR3. CDR3 sequence: CASSLGEWIIFNEQYF. CDR3 coding DNA: TGTGCCAGCAGCTTAGGCGAGTGGATTATCTTCAACGAGCAGTACTTC.

The rearrangement uses TRBV11-2 and TRBJ2-5, with a weak D call TRBD2 (5 bases). Trimming took off 5 bases at V and 1 base at J, with 14 bases between the two ends. The CDR3 runs 15 residues. Germline CDR1 is SGHAT and CDR2 is FQNNGV. DNA for the CDR3: TGTGCCAGCAGCCCGGCCGGGGTTTCCCAAGAGACCCAGTACTTC. Its protein is CASSPAGVSQETQYF.

The gene calls are TRBV7-2 and TRBJ1-6; no clear D. CDR1 and CDR2 (germline): SGHTA, FQGNSA. Trimming took 2 bases from V and 7 from J, leaving 9 bases between them. The CDR3 runs 14 residues. CDR3 loop: CASSLREGNSPLHF. For the CDR3, the DNA is TGTGCCAGCAGCTTAAGGGAAGGAAATTCACCCCTCCACTTT.

The chain combines TRBV5-6 with TRBJ2-7; D might be TRBD2 (6 bases). Germline V gene data show CDR1 as SGHDT and CDR2 as YYEEEE. V shed 1 base and J shed 1 base, with 18 bases lying between them. This CDR3 is 17 amino acids long. The CDR3 nucleotides are TGTGCCAGCAGCTTGTCTAGGGTAGGAGGGCGGTCCTACGAGCAGTACTTC. Translation gives CASSLSRVGGRSYEQYF.

The V and J genes are TRBV5-1 and TRBJ2-2; D is unresolved. This CDR3 comprises 15 residues. Per germline, CDR1 SGHRS and CDR2 YFSETQ. The ends were cut back, 0 bases at V and 6 bases at J, with 12 bases in the middle. CDR3 residues: CASSLGGLFAGELFF. For the CDR3, the DNA is TGCGCCAGCAGCTTGGGTGGCCTTTTCGCCGGGGAGCTGTTTTTT.